This entry lists 30 T cell receptor beta chains sequenced from one sample in a study of T cell repertoires in aging, cancer and after chemotherapy. TRB rearrangements spanning V, D and J were amplified using mixed TRB-A/B primers. TCRdb itself ran the multiplex PCR reads through MiXCR, one entry per CDR3 protein. The table includes some 9,900 distinct CDR3 sequences, 20% to 30% detected once. Peripheral blood genomic DNA, not sorted cells or RNA, was the template. Sequenced input: blood. These receptors came from a human donor in good health.

Relative to its sample, this clonotype is medium-sized (0.01 to 0.1%). The chain uses TRBV20-1 and TRBJ1-2, with TRBD1 as a possible D gene (5 bases). Trimming took 8 bases from V and 0 from J, leaving 16 bases between them. Germline V gene lookup returns CDR1 DFQATT and CDR2 SNEGSKA (reference sequence). The CDR3 consists of 14 residues. CDR3 sequence reads: CSTPFRQTNYGYTF. CDR3 nucleotide sequence: TGCAGTACACCCTTTAGACAGACTAACTATGGCTACACCTTC.

The CDR3 loop is CASKLAGVPLSTDTQYF. The CDR3 coding sequence is TGTGCCAGCAAACTAGCGGGAGTCCCACTTAGCACAGATACGCAGTATTTT. This sequence joins TRBV28 and TRBJ2-3, with 11 bases that match TRBD2. Trimming cost V 7 bases and J 0 bases; bases outside gene matches: 9. Germline-derived CDR1 and CDR2 are MDHEN and SYDVKM. This CDR3 contains 17 residues.

This rearrangement joins TRBV10-3 to TRBJ1-1; TRBD1 matches 10 bases. V lost 6 bases and J lost 0; bases outside the gene matches: 4. This CDR3 is 15 amino acids long. Germline V gene sequence: CDR1 ENHRY, CDR2 SYGVKD. The chain's CDR3 is CAISGTGALNTEAFF. DNA for the CDR3: TGTGCCATCAGCGGGACAGGGGCTTTGAACACTGAAGCTTTCTTT.

V is TRBV12-3 or TRBV12-4 and J is TRBJ2-2, with 7 bases that match TRBD2. The CDR3 is made up of 16 amino acids. V was pared by 3 bases and J by 2 bases, with 6 bases of the junction left unmatched. CDR3 in DNA: TGTGCCAGCAGTTTTGGGGAAGCGGGAAACACCGGGGAGCTGTTTTTT. Its translation: CASSFGEAGNTGELFF.

This clonotype was counted only a few times. The rearrangement uses TRBV6-1 and TRBJ1-1; possibly TRBD1 for D (6 bases). Germline V lookup: CDR1 MNHNS, CDR2 SASEGT. The V end was cut by 7 bases, the J end by 4 bases, with 19 bases between. This CDR3 contains 15 residues. In DNA form, the CDR3 reads TGTGCCAGCAAAGCGTCTGGGGGGCTTAGCACTGAAGCTTTCTTT. This gives the protein CASKASGGLSTEAFF.

By share, this clonotype counts as medium-sized. This chain joins TRBV20-1 and TRBJ1-1; no firm D call. CDR1 and CDR2 from the germline V gene are DFQATT and SNEGSKA (reference sequence). Trimming left V 1 base short and J 0 bases short, with 6 bases between. This CDR3 is 13 amino acids long. The CDR3 is CSARVPVNTEAFF. CDR3 DNA: TGCAGTGCTAGAGTACCGGTGAACACTGAAGCTTTCTTT.

This clonotype was detected only a few times. This chain links TRBV27 with TRBJ2-7; D gene unclear. This CDR3 region has 16 residues. Trimming stripped 0 bases from V and 2 bases from J, with 14 bases between. Germline V gene sequence: CDR1 MNHEY, CDR2 SMNVEV (reference sequence). CDR3 DNA: TGTGCCAGCAGTTTATCCCCCCACAGTTCTGCCTACGAGCAGTACTTC. Translated, it gives CASSLSPHSSAYEQYF.

This clonotype is medium-sized by share. The chain is built from TRBV7-2 and TRBJ1-3; D gene ambiguous. V dropped 1 base and J dropped 0 bases, with 4 bases sitting between them. The germline gives CDR1 SGHTA, CDR2 FQGNSA. CDR3 size: 14 residues. CDR3 bases: TGTGCCAGCAGCTTAGGAGTCTCTGGAAACACCATATATTTT. Its translation is CASSLGVSGNTIYF.

There are a few counts of this clonotype. V gene TRBV27 combines with J gene TRBJ2-1; TRBD2 agrees at 13 bases. V was pared by 4 bases and J by 11 bases, with 5 bases of the junction left unmatched. This CDR3 has 14 residues. In germline, CDR1 is MNHEY, CDR2 SMNVEV (reference sequence). CDR3 nucleotide sequence: TGTGCCAGCAGTTCCGGACTAGCGGGAGTGCAGCAGTTCTTC. This encodes CASSSGLAGVQQFF.

CDR3 nucleotide sequence: TGTGCCAGCTCACCACCGGAGACAGGGCCCCAGTATTTT. Translated, it gives CASSPPETGPQYF. This rearrangement joins TRBV18 to TRBJ2-3, with 7 bases aligning to TRBD1. CDR3 length equals 13 residues. The V and J ends lost 0 bases and 12 bases, in that order; junction bases with no gene match: 6. The germline gives CDR1 KGHSH, CDR2 LQKENI.

This clonotype was seen more than once but under ten times. V and J are TRBV6-1 and TRBJ2-5, with 9 bases lining up with TRBD1. V shed 0 bases and J 2 bases; nucleotides not matched to a gene: 4. Germline CDR1 is MNHNS and CDR2 is SASEGT. The CDR3 extends over 16 amino acids. The CDR3 loop is CASSEALGTGQETQYF. DNA for the CDR3: TGTGCCAGCAGTGAAGCGCTCGGGACAGGGCAAGAGACCCAGTACTTC.

Worth noting for this clonotype: Being one base from a much bigger clone, this may be a read error. This chain connects TRBV6-5 to TRBJ1-6; TRBD1 matches 7 bases. CDR1 MNHEY and CDR2 SVGAGI come from the germline V gene. The CDR3 has 15 amino acids. Written as DNA, the CDR3 is TGTGCCAGCAGCGCATGGACAGGCGGGGATTCACCCTTCCACTTT. It yields the protein CASSAWTGGDSPFHF.

Concerning this clonotype: A much larger clone lies one base from this, so it may be a read error. This sequence joins TRBV27 and TRBJ2-2; D uncertain. In germline, CDR1 is MNHEY, CDR2 SMNVEV (reference sequence). The CDR3 extends over 13 amino acids. The V gene lost 4 bases and the J gene lost 3 bases, with 6 bases spanning the gap. In DNA form, the CDR3 reads TGTGCCAGCAGTTACATCGACACCGGGGAGCTGTTTTTT. Translated, it gives CASSYIDTGELFF.

By its share, this clonotype is medium-sized. The gene calls are TRBV6-5 and TRBJ1-1; D is undetermined. Germline CDR1 and CDR2: MNHEY and SVGAGI. CDR3 length: 13 residues. The ends were cut back, 2 bases at V and 6 bases at J, with 10 bases in the middle. The CDR3 region has the DNA TGTGCCAGCAGTTACAACAACGAGGCTGAAGCTTTCTTT. Amino acid sequence: CASSYNNEAEAFF.

The chain carries TRBV5-6 and TRBJ2-3; TRBD2 matches 9 bases. Per the germline V gene, CDR1 is SGHDT and CDR2 is YYEEEE. With 4 bases clipped from V and 6 bases from J, the junction kept 12 bases outside the gene matches. CDR3 length: 16 amino acids. CDR3 coding DNA: TGTGCCAGCAGCGATAAGAGAAGGCGGGGGGGGGATACGCAGTATTTT. Residues: CASSDKRRRGGDTQYF.

This clonotype qualifies as medium-sized (0.01 to 0.1%). The chain carries TRBV11-1 and TRBJ1-1; 8 positions agree with TRBD1. The CDR3 extends over 17 amino acids. Looked up from germline, CDR1 is SGHAT and CDR2 is FQDESV (reference sequence). Unmatched junction bases numbered 17, after V lost 5 bases and J lost 6 bases. DNA of the CDR3: TGTGCCAGCAGCCCAAGAGGATGGGCAGGGGGCTACGCTGAAGCTTTCTTT. Translation: CASSPRGWAGGYAEAFF.

This clonotype was picked up a small number of times. The chain recombines TRBV12-3 or TRBV12-4 with TRBJ2-1; D not certain. CDR3 size: 12 residues. Trimming took off 7 bases at V and 1 base at J, with 5 bases between the two ends. Written as DNA, the CDR3 is TGTGCCAGCACAGGTTCCTACAATGAGCAGTTCTTC. Its translation is CASTGSYNEQFF.

This clonotype has more than one count but fewer than ten. V is TRBV20-1 and J is TRBJ2-2, with 8 positions matching TRBD2. Trimming took 7 bases from V and 5 from J; bases not matched to a gene: 6. Germline V gene data show CDR1 as DFQATT and CDR2 as SNEGSKA (reference sequence). CDR3 length equals 13 residues. The CDR3 coding sequence is TGCAGTGTGGGAAGCGGGAGAACCGGGGAGCTGTTTTTT. The encoded protein is CSVGSGRTGELFF.

The chain couples TRBV27 to TRBJ2-7, with 8 positions matching TRBD1. The CDR3 length is 14 residues. J was trimmed by 0 bases and V by 4 bases; bases with no gene match: 2. Germline V CDR1 and CDR2: MNHEY, SMNVEV (reference sequence). The CDR3: CASSYGTGSYEQYF. The CDR3 bases are TGTGCCAGCAGTTACGGGACAGGCTCCTACGAGCAGTACTTC.

The chain recombines TRBV30 with TRBJ2-3; TRBD1 might be the D (5 bases). Germline CDR1 reads GTSNPN; CDR2 reads SVGIG (reference sequence). Trimming removed 5 bases at V and 3 bases at J, with 9 bases between. This CDR3 contains 12 residues. The CDR3 protein is CAWDRRTDTQYF. In DNA form, the CDR3 reads TGTGCCTGGGACAGAAGGACAGATACGCAGTATTTT.

This clonotype showed up just once. The V gene is TRBV6-5, the J gene TRBJ2-3; TRBD1 agrees at 12 bases. J lost 0 bases, V lost 7 bases, and 5 bases had no gene match. Germline CDR1 reads MNHEY; CDR2 reads SVGAGI. The CDR3 totals 16 residues. CDR3 sequence (DNA): TGTGCCAGCAAGCTGGGACAGGGGGCCAGCACAGATACGCAGTATTTT. Amino acid sequence: CASKLGQGASTDTQYF.

The table lists this clonotype with a few counts. DNA for the CDR3: TGTGCCAGCAGCTTAATCTTGGCTAGCGGGTACACAGATACGCAGTATTTT. Its protein is CASSLILASGYTDTQYF. The chain couples TRBV7-2 to TRBJ2-3; 8 bases are a match to TRBD2. With V trimmed by 2 bases and J by 2 bases, 9 bases remained unmatched. Germline V gene lookup returns CDR1 SGHTA and CDR2 FQGNSA. The length of the CDR3 is 17 residues.

This clonotype is medium-sized within its sample. The CDR3 nucleotides read TGTGCCAGCAGTTTGCCAATGGGAGTTCCGTATGGCTACACCTTC. Translation gives CASSLPMGVPYGYTF. This chain joins TRBV28 and TRBJ1-2; D unclear. This CDR3 contains 15 residues. V shed 3 bases and J shed 5 bases, with 16 bases lying between them. CDR1 is MDHEN and CDR2 is SYDVKM in the germline V gene.

This clonotype was counted between two and nine times. The chain joins TRBV24-1 to TRBJ2-1; no clear D gene. Trimming pared 4 bases from V and 8 bases from J, leaving 14 bases between. The CDR3 consists of 14 residues. Germline CDR1 is KGHDR and CDR2 is SFDVKD. The CDR3 protein is CATSDPTKNDEQFF. In DNA, the CDR3 is TGTGCCACCAGTGACCCGACCAAAAACGATGAGCAGTTCTTC.

The chain has TRBV7-9 and TRBJ2-7; D tentatively reads TRBD1 or TRBD2 (6 bases each). Germline loops: CDR1 SEHNR, CDR2 FQNEAQ (reference sequence). The V gene lost 5 bases and the J gene lost 6 bases, with 20 bases spanning the gap. The CDR3 is made up of 15 amino acids. The CDR3 DNA reads TGTGCCAGCAGCCCTTGGATGGGGGGCACCTGCGAGCAGTACTTC. As protein: CASSPWMGGTCEQYF.

This clonotype is deemed medium-sized. V and J are TRBV29-1 and TRBJ2-2; possible D gene TRBD2, 5 bases. The CDR3 length is 15 residues. In germline, CDR1 is SQVTM, CDR2 ANQGSEA. V gave up 6 bases and J gave up 1 base, with 15 bases separating them. DNA of the CDR3: TGCAGCGTGGACTCGGACGGGGAGAACACCGGGGAGCTGTTTTTT. Its protein is CSVDSDGENTGELFF.

A word on this clonotype: A much bigger clone sits one base away, suggesting this may be a read error. The CDR3 coding sequence is TGTGCCGGCAGGTTTATGAACAATGAGCAGTTCTTC. Amino acids: CAGRFMNNEQFF. The chain has TRBV11-2 and TRBJ2-1; D remains unclear. Germline CDR1 is SGHAT and CDR2 is FQNNGV. The CDR3 has 12 amino acids.

This clonotype was counted only a few times. J is TRBJ2-3 and V is TRBV12-3 or TRBV12-4; tentatively, D is TRBD2 (5 bases). The CDR3 extends over 12 amino acids. The V gene lost 4 bases and the J gene lost 8 bases, with 10 bases spanning the gap. CDR3 loop: CASSSHRGTQYF. CDR3 coding DNA: TGTGCCAGCAGTTCACACCGGGGTACGCAGTATTTT.

The genes are TRBV15 and TRBJ2-2, with 7 bases aligning to TRBD1. Germline CDR1 and CDR2: LNHNV and YYDKDF (reference sequence). V dropped 3 bases and J dropped 5; count of bases not matched to a gene: 9. This CDR3 has 16 residues. The CDR3 nucleotides are TGTGCCACCAGCAGGAGGGGACAGTCGGGGACCGGGGAGCTGTTTTTT. This codes for CATSRRGQSGTGELFF.

The rearrangement joins TRBV10-3 to TRBJ2-7, with 9 nucleotides matching TRBD1. The trim removed 6 bases at V and 2 bases at J, leaving 5 bases unmatched. The germline V gene has CDR1 ENHRY and CDR2 SYGVKD. The CDR3 length is 14 residues. This chain's CDR3 is CAISIGTGTYEQYF. The CDR3 DNA reads TGTGCCATCAGCATCGGGACAGGGACCTACGAGCAGTACTTC.